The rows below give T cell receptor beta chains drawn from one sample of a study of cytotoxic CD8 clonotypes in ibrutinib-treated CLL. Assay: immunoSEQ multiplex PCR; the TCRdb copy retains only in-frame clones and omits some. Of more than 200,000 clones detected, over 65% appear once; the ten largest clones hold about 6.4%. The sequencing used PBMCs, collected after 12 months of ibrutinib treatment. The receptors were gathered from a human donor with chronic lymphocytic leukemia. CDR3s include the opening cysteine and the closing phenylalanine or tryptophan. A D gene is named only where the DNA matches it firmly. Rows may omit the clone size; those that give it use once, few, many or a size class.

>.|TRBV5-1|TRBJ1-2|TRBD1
TGCGCCAGCAGCTTCGGGGACAGGGAGGCGTATGGCTACACCTTC
CASSFGDREAYGYTF
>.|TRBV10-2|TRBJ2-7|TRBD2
TGCGCCAGCAGTGAGCCACTAGCGGGGACCTACGAGCAGTACTTC
CASSEPLAGTYEQYF
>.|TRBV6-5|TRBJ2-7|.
TGTGCCAGCAGACGGACTCGATACGAGCAGTACTTC
CASRRTRYEQYF
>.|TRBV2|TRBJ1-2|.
TGTGCCAGCACCCCCCACTATGGCTACACCTTC
CASTPHYGYTF
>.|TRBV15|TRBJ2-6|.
TGTGCCACCAGCAGAGGCGGGACAGCTGGGGCCAACGTCCTGACTTTC
CATSRGGTAGANVLTF
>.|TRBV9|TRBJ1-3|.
TGTGCCAGCAGCGTAGGGCAGGGAGGCGATGGAAACACCATATATTTT
CASSVGQGGDGNTIYF
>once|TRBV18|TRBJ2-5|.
TGTGCCAGCTCACAGGTCCAACAAGAGACCCAGTACTTC
CASSQVQQETQYF
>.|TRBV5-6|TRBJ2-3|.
TGTGCCAGCCGGGGGCGAACAGATACGCAGTATTTT
CASRGRTDTQYF
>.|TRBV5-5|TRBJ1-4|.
TGTGCCAGCAGCTTTTCCCCCCCCCGACAAGCCCAGGGCACAGTGTTTTTT
CASSFSPPRQAQGTVFF
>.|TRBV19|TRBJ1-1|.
TGTGCCAGTAGTATGTGGACAGCGAACACTGAAGCTTTCTTT
CASSMWTANTEAFF
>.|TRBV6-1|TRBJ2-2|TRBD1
TGTGCCAGCAACCAGGACAGGGGCATCACCGGGGAGCTGTTTTTT
CASNQDRGITGELFF